Each of the 30 T cell receptor beta chains below was sequenced from the same sample in a study of CXCR3-negative and CXCR3-positive naive CD8 T cells. The method, 5' RACE with UMI labels, was used to prepare the TRB cDNA libraries. TCRdb re-called the 5' RACE reads and catalogs CDR3 proteins one per entry, DNA excluded. The table lists some 56,000 distinct CDR3 sequences. Material for sequencing was memory CD8+ T cells from blood. The receptors shown here come from a human donor in good health. Some clones in this sample may be carry-over from other donors' samples.

The chain recombines TRBV29-1 with TRBJ1-1; TCRdb reports TRBD1, a call that lacks DNA to check it against. This CDR3 has 12 residues. CDR1 is SQVTM, CDR2 ANQGSEA, per germline. CDR3 protein: CSARTGNTEAFF.

V is TRBV28 and J is TRBJ2-7; there is no DNA to check the TCRdb D call of TRBD1. The CDR3 is made up of 15 amino acids. Germline CDR1 and CDR2: MDHEN and SYDVKM. CDR3 amino acids: CASSLSGTSFYEQYF.

The chain joins TRBV6-4 to TRBJ2-1. The CDR3 has 14 residues. The germline gives CDR1 MRHNA, CDR2 SNTAGT. The CDR3 here is CASSGGSSYNEQFF.

The rearrangement links TRBV4-1 to TRBJ2-7; TCRdb reports TRBD2, a call that lacks DNA to check it against. The germline V gene has CDR1 MGHRA and CDR2 YSYEKL. The CDR3 runs to 16 residues. CDR3 region: CASSQDPGPSSYEQYF.

The V gene is TRBV19, the J gene TRBJ2-2. CDR3 length equals 13 residues. Germline V lookup: CDR1 LNHDA, CDR2 SQIVND (reference sequence). CDR3 sequence reads: CASSRRDTGELFF.

The chain carries TRBV28 and TRBJ2-7; TCRdb's D call of TRBD2 is untestable without DNA. The CDR3 is made up of 15 amino acids. CDR1 MDHEN and CDR2 SYDVKM come from the germline V gene. The CDR3 spells CASSLMSGGHYEQYF.

This chain joins TRBV28 and TRBJ2-1; without DNA, the TCRdb call of TRBD2 cannot be checked. Germline-derived CDR1 and CDR2 are MDHEN and SYDVKM. The CDR3 length is 16 residues. CDR3 sequence: CASSLAGGPSYNEQFF.

The chain is built from TRBV7-6 and TRBJ2-3; TCRdb picks TRBD1, but there is no DNA to check that call. This CDR3 contains 14 residues. Germline V CDR1 and CDR2: SGHVS, FNYEAQ. The CDR3: CASSFLRGAATQYF. Using reference TRBV7-6 and TRBJ2-3 for the parts outside the CDR3, the full variable domain is GAGVSQSPRYKVTKRGQDVALRCDPISGHVSLYWYRQALGQGPEFLTYFNYEAQQDKSGLPNDRFSAERPEGSISTLTIQRTEQRDSAMYRCASSFLRGAATQYFGPGTRLTVL.

The V and J genes are TRBV7-8 and TRBJ2-5; TCRdb lists TRBD2, though no DNA is available to test this call. Germline V lookup: CDR1 SGHVS, CDR2 FQNEAQ. The CDR3 is made up of 15 amino acids. The CDR3 is CASSPELAEQETQYF.

The chain couples TRBV7-7 to TRBJ1-1. Germline V gene lookup returns CDR1 SSHAT and CDR2 FNYEAQ (reference sequence). The CDR3 is 14 residues long. CDR3 protein: CASSPSVGETEAFF. Combining the CDR3 with reference TRBV7-7 and TRBJ1-1 gives the whole variable domain GAGVSQSPRYKVTKRGQDVTLRCDPISSHATLYWYQQALGQGPEFLTYFNYEAQPDKSGLPSDRFSAERPEGSISTLTIQRTEQRDSAMYRCASSPSVGETEAFFGQGTRLTVV.

The V and J genes are TRBV28 and TRBJ2-7; the TRBD1 assignment by TCRdb is unverifiable without DNA. CDR1 and CDR2 from the germline V gene are MDHEN and SYDVKM. This CDR3 contains 15 residues. The CDR3 protein is CASSARAELNYEQYF.

This rearrangement joins TRBV9 to TRBJ2-7. The CDR3 has 12 residues. Germline loops: CDR1 SGDLS, CDR2 YYNGEE. CDR3 sequence reads: CASGRELYEQYF.

V and J are TRBV20-1 and TRBJ2-6; the D gene TCRdb calls, TRBD2, cannot be checked with no DNA. The CDR3 runs 16 residues. Germline V lookup: CDR1 DFQATT, CDR2 SNEGSKA (reference sequence). The CDR3 spells CSASPPAGTGANVLTF.

The V gene is TRBV13, the J gene TRBJ2-1; the TCRdb D gene call, TRBD1, has no DNA to confirm it. CDR1 and CDR2 (germline): PRHDT, FYEKMQ (reference sequence). CDR3 length: 13 residues. The CDR3 spells CASSHTDRNEQFF.

V and J are TRBV12-5 and TRBJ2-7; TCRdb picks TRBD2, but there is no DNA to check that call. Germline CDR1 LGHNT, CDR2 FRNRAP. The CDR3 consists of 16 residues. The CDR3 loop reads CASGLVGRQNSYEQYF.

The rearrangement links TRBV12-3 or TRBV12-4 to TRBJ2-1; TCRdb lists TRBD2, though no DNA is available to test this call. This CDR3 region has 15 residues. The CDR3 protein is CASRPQGTYYNEQFF.

The chain employs TRBV29-1 and TRBJ2-1; TCRdb's D call, TRBD2, is unchecked because there is no DNA. Germline V CDR1 and CDR2: SQVTM, ANQGSEA. The CDR3 contains 15 residues. CDR3 amino acids: CSVDPTSGGANEQFF.

The chain employs TRBV9 and TRBJ2-1. The CDR3 is 14 amino acids. The germline gives CDR1 SGDLS, CDR2 YYNGEE. CDR3 sequence reads: CASSVIEGLNEQFF.

The chain uses TRBV29-1 and TRBJ2-1; the D gene TCRdb calls, TRBD1, cannot be checked with no DNA. The CDR3 is made up of 14 amino acids. CDR1 SQVTM and CDR2 ANQGSEA come from the germline V gene. CDR3 protein: CSGTFPNPLYEQFF.

The gene calls are TRBV20-1 and TRBJ2-5. The germline V gene encodes CDR1 DFQATT and CDR2 SNEGSKA (reference sequence). The CDR3 has 14 amino acids. CDR3: CSARDRDEWETQYF.

This rearrangement joins TRBV1 to TRBJ2-3; TCRdb reports TRBD1, a call that lacks DNA to check it against. TRBV1 is annotated as a pseudogene. This CDR3 region has 12 residues. The chain's CDR3 is CTSSQAPDTQYF.

J is TRBJ2-1 and V is TRBV7-9; TCRdb returns TRBD2, unconfirmable since there is no DNA. The CDR3 is made up of 15 amino acids. Germline V CDR1 and CDR2: SEHNR, FQNEAQ (reference sequence). The CDR3 reads CASSPTGLLNDKQFF.

The chain combines TRBV6-6 with TRBJ2-3; TCRdb names TRBD2, which stays unverified in the absence of DNA. Per the germline V gene, CDR1 is MNHNY and CDR2 is SVGAGI (reference sequence). The CDR3 loop spans 18 amino acids. The CDR3 spells CASSYSSLAELSTDTQYF.

The CDR3 protein is CSVEDGPENIQYF. The chain is built from TRBV29-1 and TRBJ2-4. This CDR3 spans 13 amino acids. Looked up from germline, CDR1 is SQVTM and CDR2 is ANQGSEA.

This chain uses TRBV28 with TRBJ2-7. The CDR3 contains 15 residues. Germline loops: CDR1 MDHEN, CDR2 SYDVKM. The CDR3 spells CASSLVPKSSYEQYF.

This chain joins TRBV7-8 and TRBJ1-5. In germline, CDR1 is SGHVS, CDR2 FQNEAQ. This CDR3 is built from 14 residues. The CDR3 region is CASSLDSSNQPQHF.

The chain couples TRBV18 to TRBJ2-7; checking the TCRdb D call of TRBD2 is not possible without DNA. The germline V gene encodes CDR1 KGHSH and CDR2 LQKENI. The CDR3 contains 15 residues. CDR3 in amino acids: CASSPAGGTINEQYF.

The V gene is TRBV6-6, the J gene TRBJ2-1; lacking DNA, the TRBD1 call made by TCRdb goes unchecked. Looked up from germline, CDR1 is MNHNY and CDR2 is SVGAGI (reference sequence). The CDR3 is 12 amino acids. The CDR3 region is CASSPGFNEQFF.

This sequence joins TRBV7-9 and TRBJ2-7; TCRdb's D call of TRBD1 is untestable without DNA. The CDR3 extends over 14 amino acids. From germline, CDR1 is SEHNR and CDR2 FQNEAQ (reference sequence). This CDR3 is CASSLRQGATEQYF.

This chain joins TRBV28 and TRBJ2-7; TCRdb indicates TRBD1, and absent DNA this call remains unverified. There are 16 residues in the CDR3. Germline CDR1 MDHEN, CDR2 SYDVKM. This CDR3 reads CASSPIPRGSRLEQYF.